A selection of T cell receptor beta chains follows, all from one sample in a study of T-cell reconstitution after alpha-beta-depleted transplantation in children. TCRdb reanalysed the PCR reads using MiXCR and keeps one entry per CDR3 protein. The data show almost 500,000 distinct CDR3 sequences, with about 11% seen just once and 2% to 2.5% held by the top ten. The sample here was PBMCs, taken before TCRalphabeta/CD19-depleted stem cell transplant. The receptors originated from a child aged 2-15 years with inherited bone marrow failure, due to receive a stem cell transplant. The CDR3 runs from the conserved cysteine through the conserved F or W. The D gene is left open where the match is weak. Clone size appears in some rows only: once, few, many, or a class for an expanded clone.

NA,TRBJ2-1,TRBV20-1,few,CSATRLFRNEQFF,TGCAGTGCCACCCGACTCTTTAGGAATGAGCAGTTCTTC
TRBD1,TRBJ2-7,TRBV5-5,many,CASGITGTGAGYEQYF,TGTGCCAGCGGAATTACCGGGACAGGGGCGGGCTACGAGCAGTACTTC
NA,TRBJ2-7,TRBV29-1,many,CSVGSSSQGYYEQYF,TGCAGCGTTGGAAGTTCGTCACAGGGTTACTACGAGCAGTACTTC
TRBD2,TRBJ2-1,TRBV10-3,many,CAMGPGLASPYNEQFF,TGTGCCATGGGACCGGGACTAGCGAGTCCCTACAATGAGCAGTTCTTC
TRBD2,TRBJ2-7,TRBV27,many,CASSSGLASYEQYF,TGTGCCAGCAGTTCCGGACTAGCGAGCTACGAGCAGTACTTC
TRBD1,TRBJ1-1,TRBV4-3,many,CASSPGDSRNTKAFF,TGCGCCAGCAGCCCGGGGGACAGCCGGAACACGAAAGCTTTCTTT
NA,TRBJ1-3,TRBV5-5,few,CASSPFAAYRAGNTIYF,TGTGCCAGCAGCCCTTTCGCGGCATACAGAGCTGGAAACACCATATATTTT
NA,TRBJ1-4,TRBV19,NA,CASSLRGRNEKLFF,TGTGCCAGTAGCCTCAGAGGGCGTAATGAAAAACTGTTTTTT
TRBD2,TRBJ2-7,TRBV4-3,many,CASSQSTSGDEQYF,TGCGCCAGCAGCCAAAGCACTAGCGGTGACGAGCAGTACTTC
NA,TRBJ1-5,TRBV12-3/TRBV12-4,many,CASSWGSGLYNQPQHF,TGTGCCAGCAGCTGGGGGTCAGGGCTCTACAATCAGCCCCAGCATTTT
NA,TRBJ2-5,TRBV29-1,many,CSALKGGETQYF,TGCAGCGCCCTAAAGGGTGGGGAGACCCAGTACTTC
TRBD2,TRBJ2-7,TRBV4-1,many,CASSLRTSASSYEQYF,TGCGCCAGCAGCCTTAGGACTAGCGCCAGCTCCTACGAGCAGTACTTC
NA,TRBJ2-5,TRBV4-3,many,CASSQDGDNQETQYF,TGCGCCAGCAGCCAAGATGGGGACAACCAAGAGACCCAGTACTTC
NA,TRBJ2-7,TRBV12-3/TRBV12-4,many,CASSWGSPGEQYF,TGTGCCAGCAGTTGGGGATCCCCAGGGGAGCAGTACTTC
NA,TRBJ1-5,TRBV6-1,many,CASSEGGDQPQHF,TGTGCCAGCAGTGAAGGGGGGGATCAGCCCCAGCATTTT
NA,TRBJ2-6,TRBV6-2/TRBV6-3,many,CASSYPPAGANVLTF,TGTGCCAGCAGTTACCCCCCTGCTGGGGCCAACGTCCTGACTTTC
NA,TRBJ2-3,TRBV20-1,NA,CSASRGAAGTDTQYF,TGCAGTGCTAGTAGGGGTGCGGCGGGAACAGATACGCAGTATTTT
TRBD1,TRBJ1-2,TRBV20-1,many,CSATRDRDYGYTF,TGCAGTGCGACCCGGGACAGGGACTATGGCTACACCTTC
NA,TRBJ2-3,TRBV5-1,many,CASSFEGGTQYF,TGCGCCAGCAGCTTTGAGGGCGGTACGCAGTATTTT
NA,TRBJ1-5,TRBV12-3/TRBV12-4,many,CASRVLGQPQHF,TGTGCCAGCAGGGTGCTCGGTCAGCCCCAGCATTTT
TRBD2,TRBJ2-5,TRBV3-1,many,CASSRAGLGEETQYF,TGTGCCAGCAGCCGAGCCGGACTAGGCGAAGAGACCCAGTACTTC
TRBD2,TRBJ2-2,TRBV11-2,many,CASSLVPSGAFTGELFF,TGTGCCAGCAGCTTAGTCCCTAGCGGGGCCTTTACCGGGGAGCTGTTTTTT
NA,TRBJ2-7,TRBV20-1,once,CSARGAAGHSYEQYF,TGCAGTGCTAGAGGGGCAGCCGGCCACTCCTACGAGCAGTACTTC
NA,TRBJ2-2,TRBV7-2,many,CASSLGASLNTGELFF,TGTGCCAGCAGCTTAGGGGCTAGCCTTAACACCGGGGAGCTGTTTTTT
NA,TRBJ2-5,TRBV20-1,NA,CSAQGHSQETQYF,TGCAGTGCCCAAGGACACAGCCAAGAGACCCAGTACTTC